A selection of T cell receptor beta chains follows, all from one sample in a study of T cell responses to AZD1222 COVID-19 vaccine. TCRdb keeps only in-frame clones here, not all; method: immunoSEQ multiplex PCR. Of some 80,000 clones listed, over 65% are singletons. The sequencing here drew on peripheral blood, taken 28 days after the second dose of the MenACWY control vaccine. These receptors were taken from an adult who received the MenACWY meningococcal vaccine as a control. The CDR3 runs from the conserved cysteine through the conserved F or W. D genes are given only for firm matches. Where a row states a size, it is once, few, many or the class of an expanded clone; other rows omit it.

cdr3_nt: TGTGCCAGCAGCTTCGGGCCCGCGGGGGCAGATACGCAGTATTTT
cdr3_aa: CASSFGPAGADTQYF
j_call: TRBJ2-3
clone_size: -
d_call: TRBD2
v_call: TRBV5-4

cdr3_nt: TGTGCCAGCAGCCCCGGGACAGGGGTGTACGAGCAGTACTTC
cdr3_aa: CASSPGTGVYEQYF
j_call: TRBJ2-7
clone_size: -
d_call: TRBD1
v_call: TRBV5-6

cdr3_nt: TGTGCCAGCAGTGAAGGGGGAGGGTATGGCTACACCTTC
cdr3_aa: CASSEGGGYGYTF
j_call: TRBJ1-2
clone_size: -
d_call: -
v_call: TRBV6-1

cdr3_nt: TGTGCCAGCAGCTCCGGGTCTGGAAACACCATATATTTT
cdr3_aa: CASSSGSGNTIYF
j_call: TRBJ1-3
clone_size: -
d_call: -
v_call: TRBV7-6

cdr3_nt: TGTGCCAGCAGCTTAGGGAAAAGAGACACCGGGGAGCTGTTTTTT
cdr3_aa: CASSLGKRDTGELFF
j_call: TRBJ2-2
clone_size: -
d_call: -
v_call: TRBV7-2

cdr3_nt: TGTGCCACCATTGGGACAGGGGGAAAAGTGCAGTACTTC
cdr3_aa: CATIGTGGKVQYF
j_call: TRBJ2-7
clone_size: -
d_call: TRBD1
v_call: TRBV24-1

cdr3_nt: TGTGCCAGCGGGGGACTCAAAAAAGAGACCCAGTACTTC
cdr3_aa: CASGGLKKETQYF
j_call: TRBJ2-5
clone_size: once
d_call: -
v_call: TRBV6-5

cdr3_nt: TGTGCCAGCACCCAGGACACCTCCTACGAGCAGTACTTC
cdr3_aa: CASTQDTSYEQYF
j_call: TRBJ2-7
clone_size: -
d_call: -
v_call: TRBV6-1

cdr3_nt: TGTGCCTGGAGTGGGACAGGGGGAAATCAGCCCCAGCATTTT
cdr3_aa: CAWSGTGGNQPQHF
j_call: TRBJ1-5
clone_size: -
d_call: TRBD1
v_call: TRBV30

cdr3_nt: TGTGCCTGGACTGTACAGGGGACGAATCAGCCCCAGCATTTT
cdr3_aa: CAWTVQGTNQPQHF
j_call: TRBJ1-5
clone_size: -
d_call: TRBD1
v_call: TRBV30

cdr3_nt: TGTGCCAGCAGCCTCCTTGGCCCTGGAGCTTTCTTT
cdr3_aa: CASSLLGPGAFF
j_call: TRBJ1-1
clone_size: -
d_call: -
v_call: TRBV28

cdr3_nt: TGTGCTTCGGGAAGGGGGGGGCCCCAGCAGTACTTC
cdr3_aa: CASGRGGPQQYF
j_call: TRBJ2-7
clone_size: -
d_call: -
v_call: TRBV6-6

cdr3_nt: TGTGCCAGCGACAGGGGGTCCTACGAGCAGTACTTC
cdr3_aa: CASDRGSYEQYF
j_call: TRBJ2-7
clone_size: -
d_call: TRBD1
v_call: TRBV2

cdr3_nt: TGTGCCAGCAGCTCCCAGAGCATATATGGCTACACCTTC
cdr3_aa: CASSSQSIYGYTF
j_call: TRBJ1-2
clone_size: -
d_call: -
v_call: TRBV7-2

cdr3_nt: TGTGCCAGCAGCGTAGGCGGCGATTCACCCCTCCACTTT
cdr3_aa: CASSVGGDSPLHF
j_call: TRBJ1-6
clone_size: -
d_call: -
v_call: TRBV9

cdr3_nt: TGTGCCAGCAGTTATAGAAGGCAGGGGCGATTTTACGAGCAGTACTTC
cdr3_aa: CASSYRRQGRFYEQYF
j_call: TRBJ2-7
clone_size: -
d_call: -
v_call: TRBV6-5

cdr3_nt: TGTGCCACCAGCAGTGGACAAGACAATGAGCAGTTCTTC
cdr3_aa: CATSSGQDNEQFF
j_call: TRBJ2-1
clone_size: few
d_call: -
v_call: TRBV15

cdr3_nt: TGCAGCGTGATACGACAGGGGTACGATGGCTACACCTTC
cdr3_aa: CSVIRQGYDGYTF
j_call: TRBJ1-2
clone_size: -
d_call: TRBD1
v_call: TRBV29-1

cdr3_nt: TGTGCCAGCTCACCATTGGGGGCCAACTCTGGAAACACCATATATTTT
cdr3_aa: CASSPLGANSGNTIYF
j_call: TRBJ1-3
clone_size: -
d_call: -
v_call: TRBV18

cdr3_nt: TGTGCCAGCAGCAGAGGGACTAGCGGGGAGACCCAGTACTTC
cdr3_aa: CASSRGTSGETQYF
j_call: TRBJ2-5
clone_size: few
d_call: TRBD2
v_call: TRBV5-8

cdr3_nt: TGCAGTGCTAGTTCGGGGGCGCACACTGAAGCTTTCTTT
cdr3_aa: CSASSGAHTEAFF
j_call: TRBJ1-1
clone_size: few
d_call: -
v_call: TRBV20-1

cdr3_nt: TGCGCCAGCAGCCAAGAAAAGGGTACCCAAGAGACCCAGTACTTC
cdr3_aa: CASSQEKGTQETQYF
j_call: TRBJ2-5
clone_size: -
d_call: -
v_call: TRBV4-1

cdr3_nt: TGCGCCAGCAGCTTAGGGGTAGCTAATGAAAAACTGTTTTTT
cdr3_aa: CASSLGVANEKLFF
j_call: TRBJ1-4
clone_size: once
d_call: -
v_call: TRBV5-1

cdr3_nt: TGCGCCAGCAGCCCGCTTCCGGGACAGGGAGGGTACGAGCAGTACTTC
cdr3_aa: CASSPLPGQGGYEQYF
j_call: TRBJ2-7
clone_size: -
d_call: TRBD1
v_call: TRBV4-1

cdr3_nt: TGTGCCAGAAGCTTGTACGTTGATGAGCAGTTCTTC
cdr3_aa: CARSLYVDEQFF
j_call: TRBJ2-1
clone_size: -
d_call: -
v_call: TRBV7-5

cdr3_nt: TGTGCCAGCAGTGACAGCAGTTCATCCTACGAGCAGTACTTC
cdr3_aa: CASSDSSSSYEQYF
j_call: TRBJ2-7
clone_size: few
d_call: -
v_call: TRBV27

cdr3_nt: TGCGCCAGCAGCCCCGGGACAACAGGATTTGAAGCTTTCTTT
cdr3_aa: CASSPGTTGFEAFF
j_call: TRBJ1-1
clone_size: -
d_call: -
v_call: TRBV5-1

cdr3_nt: TGCAGCGGAATCGGAGGGAATTACGAGCAGTACTTC
cdr3_aa: CSGIGGNYEQYF
j_call: TRBJ2-7
clone_size: few
d_call: -
v_call: TRBV29-1

cdr3_nt: TGTGCCAGCAGTTACTCTACACTAGGCAATGAGCAGTTCTTC
cdr3_aa: CASSYSTLGNEQFF
j_call: TRBJ2-1
clone_size: -
d_call: -
v_call: TRBV6-5